This TCR beta chain comes out of a study of cytomegalovirus exposure and HLA in healthy donors. All the people who gave samples were healthy bone marrow donors. Donors were ostensibly healthy at sampling, although undocumented immune exposures were probable. This clone was counted a single time. What it binds is not known. Study-wide findings and caveats: The study labeled fewer than 200 TCR beta chains cytomegalovirus-associated. Reports state that TCR beta sequences accurately predicted most subjects' HLA-A and HLA-B alleles.

The CDR3 extends over 15 amino acids. Germline CDR1 is SEHNR and CDR2 is FQNEAQ (reference sequence). V trimming: 5 bases; J trimming: 8 bases; junction bases outside the gene matches: 5. Primers: 60 Vbeta forward and 13 Jbeta reverse. This table comes from immunoSEQ multiplex PCR, and its TCRdb copy is limited to in-frame clones, with some not included. This sample has 70,000 to 95,000 clones, with about 84% found just once. The V gene is TRBV7-9, the J gene TRBJ1-6, with 11 bases lining up with TRBD1. The receptor's source is a man younger than 35 in good health and CMV-seronegative. The sequencing input was PBMCs. CDR3 bases: TGTGCCAGCAGCCTGGGACAGGGGGACCATTCACCCCTCCACTTT. As protein: CASSLGQGDHSPLHF.